Listed here are 2 T cell receptor beta chains from one sample, sequenced in a study of T cell changes during pregnancy in multiple sclerosis. Sequencing used immunoSEQ multiplex PCR; TCRdb keeps in-frame clones, though not all of them. The sample contains around 56,000 clones, about 88% of which appear only once. The sample was CD4+ T cells from peripheral blood mononuclear cells, taken in the third trimester of pregnancy. The receptors shown here come from a female donor with multiple sclerosis, enrolled in a pregnancy study.

The table lists this clone with a count of one. V gene TRBV6-1 combines with J gene TRBJ1-2, with D perhaps TRBD1 (5 bases). Germline V CDR1 and CDR2: MNHNS, SASEGT. This CDR3 is 14 amino acids long. V was cut by 3 bases and J by 4 bases, with 12 bases left in between. CDR3 in DNA: TGTGCCAGCAGTGATGGTCCAGGGCCCTATGGCTACACCTTC. Its translation is CASSDGPGPYGYTF.

The J gene is TRBJ1-1, the V gene TRBV6-5; no clear D. Germline lookup yields CDR1 MNHEY and CDR2 SVGAGI. The CDR3 runs 14 residues. Trimming shortened V by 0 bases and J by 3 bases, and 8 bases separated the two germline ends. Here the CDR3 reads CASSYSFADTEAFF. The CDR3, as DNA: TGTGCCAGCAGTTACTCGTTCGCAGACACTGAAGCTTTCTTT.